This T cell receptor beta chain was captured by sequencing in a study of T cell repertoires in cytomegalovirus infection (dated by TCRdb to about 2019). Looking at the study overall: Alongside well-studied HLA-B-restricted epitopes, the peptide stimulations were aimed at recently identified HLA-C-restricted CMV epitopes, whose presentation resists viral immunomodulation. Donor HLA type was relevant to the analysis, as public TCR beta signatures indicated carriage of CMV infection together with the matching HLA type.

TCRdb names Illumina HiSeq 1500 as the instrument used. Clones were called with MiXCR by TCRdb after fastp trimmed the public reads at Q25, and only in-frame beta chains were retained. For every CDR3 protein sequence, its rows merge into one entry that carries the most common genes and DNA. The sample table contains just under 500,000 distinct CDR3 sequences; only one count was recorded for 25% to 35% of them. The ten largest clonotypes hold roughly 16% of the sample. The investigation overall reported the following: In both this cohort and an independent roughly 330-donor cohort, the cumulative frequency of public TCR beta family members distinguished carriers of CMV infection plus the relevant HLA type. The ex vivo response was dominated by HLA-C-restricted CMV-specific TCR beta clonotypes, which also provided the single most frequent clonotype in two of eight donors.

The label giving this sample's treatment or condition can be read as: in vitro stimulation with specific CMV peptide epitopes to enrich CMV-specific T cells. Including cysteine and phenylalanine, the CDR3 has 14 amino acids. The CDR3 DNA has 42 bases and is translated from base 1. V is clipped by 0 bases and J by 5 bases, and the sequence between their germline boundaries is 8 bases long. The germline V gene gives CDR1 as SGHVS and CDR2 as FNYEAQ. This clonotype was seen a handful of times. Its antigen is unknown. No per-base quality is available; no much larger clone lies one base away. This receptor chain uses TRBV7-6 and TRBJ1-5, with no D gene named confidently. Sequences were derived from cultured PBMCs, sampled from culture after CMV antigen stimulation. The receptor was isolated from a human donor in good health (CMV status not recorded). Some clones in this sample may be carry-over from other donors' samples. The DNA reads as follows: TGTGCCAGCAGCTTAGCGCTAGGAGATCAGCCCCAGCATTTT. Translated, this gives CASSLALGDQPQHF.